These 12 T cell receptor beta chains originate from one sample sequenced in a study of blood T cell repertoires in COVID-19. This table comes from immunoSEQ multiplex PCR, and its TCRdb copy is limited to in-frame clones, with some not included. Of approximately 200,000 clones in the sample, around 81% are singletons; the top ten hold 3%. Sequenced material: peripheral blood. Every receptor here comes from a woman in her 30s who had recovered from COVID-19.

The table lists this clone with many counts. The chain couples TRBV10-1 to TRBJ1-6; a possible D gene is TRBD1 (5 bases). V was cut by 2 bases and J by 4 bases, with 6 bases left in between. CDR1 is WNHNN, CDR2 SYGVQD, per germline (reference sequence). This CDR3 is built from 14 residues. The chain's CDR3 is CASSERQYNSPLHF. The CDR3 nucleotides read TGCGCCAGCAGTGAGAGACAGTATAATTCACCCCTCCACTTT.

The CDR3 protein is CASSQRTGIDKQYF. The DNA for the CDR3 is TGTGCCAGCAGCCAGCGGACAGGGATAGACAAGCAGTACTTC. The chain uses TRBV11-1 and TRBJ2-7, with 8 bases identical to TRBD1. The V gene end was trimmed by 5 bases and the J gene end by 8 bases; junction bases not matched to a gene: 11. The CDR3 is 14 amino acids. CDR1 SGHAT and CDR2 FQDESV come from the germline V gene (reference sequence).

This chain joins TRBV28 and TRBJ1-2; D might be TRBD1 (5 bases). V was cut by 3 bases and J by 8 bases, with 13 bases left in between. The CDR3 length is 13 residues. Germline CDR1 and CDR2: MDHEN and SYDVKM. As DNA, the CDR3 is TGTGCCAGCAGTTTCAGGGTACGCCAAGGCTACACCTTC. Translation: CASSFRVRQGYTF.

V gene TRBV19 combines with J gene TRBJ2-3; TRBD2 might be the D (5 bases). Germline CDR1 reads LNHDA; CDR2 reads SQIVND (reference sequence). The CDR3 is 17 residues long. The V gene lost 2 bases and the J gene lost 1 base, with 16 bases spanning the gap. The CDR3, as DNA: TGTGCCAGTAGTATACTCGGGCTAGCAGAAGGCACAGATACGCAGTATTTT. Residues: CASSILGLAEGTDTQYF.

J is TRBJ1-5 and V is TRBV27; no firm D call. The CDR3 length is 13 residues. The germline gives CDR1 MNHEY, CDR2 SMNVEV (reference sequence). Trimming pared 3 bases from V and 6 bases from J, leaving 9 bases between. The CDR3 here is CASSFERAQPQHF. DNA for the CDR3: TGTGCCAGCAGTTTTGAGCGGGCTCAGCCCCAGCATTTT.

This chain joins TRBV27 and TRBJ2-1, with 7 bases identical to TRBD2. The CDR3 has 18 residues. Losses at the gene ends were 3 bases for V and 2 bases for J; bases not matched to a gene: 13. From germline, CDR1 is MNHEY and CDR2 SMNVEV (reference sequence). This CDR3 is CASSFSSRSGNPYNEQFF. The CDR3 DNA sequence: TGTGCCAGCAGTTTTTCGTCTAGGAGCGGGAACCCCTACAATGAGCAGTTCTTC.

The V and J genes are TRBV6-2 or TRBV6-3 and TRBJ2-1, with 14 nucleotides matching TRBD2. This CDR3 is built from 16 residues. Germline V lookup: CDR1 MNHEY, CDR2 SVGEGT. Losses at the gene ends were 2 bases for V and 6 bases for J; bases not matched to a gene: 3. The CDR3 spells CASSYLGLAGGNEQFF. CDR3 DNA: TGTGCCAGCAGTTACCTTGGACTAGCGGGAGGCAATGAGCAGTTCTTC.

This chain links TRBV30 with TRBJ2-5; 8 nucleotides line up with TRBD2. Germline V gene data show CDR1 as GTSNPN and CDR2 as SVGIG (reference sequence). The CDR3 totals 12 residues. V shed 2 bases, J shed 7 bases, and the junction held 3 bases outside the gene matches. The CDR3 loop is CAWSPGRGTQYF. The CDR3 DNA follows: TGTGCCTGGAGTCCCGGGAGGGGGACCCAGTACTTC. Based on the CDR3 plus reference TRBV30 and TRBJ2-5, the full variable domain is SQTIHQWPATLVQPVGSPLSLECTVEGTSNPNLYWYRQAAGRGLQLLFYSVGIGQISSEVPQNLSASRPQDRQFILSSKKLLLSDSGFYLCAWSPGRGTQYFGPGTRLLVL.

This clone was recorded once. The chain joins TRBV29-1 to TRBJ2-7; the match to TRBD1 covers 9 bases. V was clipped by 6 bases and J by 2 bases; unmatched bases: 14. The germline gives CDR1 SQVTM, CDR2 ANQGSEA. CDR3 length equals 16 residues. Written as DNA, the CDR3 is TGCAGCGTCTCCGGAGCCCCGGGACAGGGAACCTACGAGCAGTACTTC. Its protein is CSVSGAPGQGTYEQYF.

The V and J genes are TRBV6-5 and TRBJ1-1; D unresolved. This CDR3 is 13 amino acids long. Germline assignment: CDR1 MNHEY and CDR2 SVGAGI. Trimming removed 9 bases from V and 3 bases from J, with 14 bases in between. The CDR3 coding sequence is TGTGCCAGTCTAAGAGGCGTGGACACTGAAGCTTTCTTT. Protein sequence: CASLRGVDTEAFF.

The V and J genes are TRBV7-9 and TRBJ1-1; D is possibly TRBD1 (5 bases). Trimming took 2 bases from V and 3 from J, leaving 10 bases between them. From germline, CDR1 is SEHNR and CDR2 FQNEAQ (reference sequence). The CDR3 consists of 14 residues. Here the CDR3 reads CASSLIAGYTEAFF. CDR3 DNA: TGTGCCAGCAGCTTAATCGCAGGGTACACTGAAGCTTTCTTT.

This sequence joins TRBV19 and TRBJ2-7, with D unclear. This CDR3 spans 15 amino acids. V was pared by 2 bases and J by 2 bases, with 13 bases between. Germline CDR1 and CDR2: LNHDA and SQIVND (reference sequence). CDR3 loop: CASSIQADVTYEQYF. As DNA, the CDR3 is TGTGCCAGTAGTATACAGGCAGATGTCACCTACGAGCAGTACTTC.